The text below deals with one TCR beta chain. Its target is not known. Time point described: cycle 4 day 1 (C4D1), after less than 7 weeks of nivolumab. All patients relapsed after autologous stem cell transplantation, and brentuximab vedotin exposure varied. This table comes from immunoSEQ multiplex PCR, and its TCRdb copy is limited to in-frame clones, with some not included. The repertoire consists of 40,000 to 45,000 clones, with 55% to 70% occurring once and the leading ten covering approximately 2.4%. These data come from a study of PD-1 blockade in classical Hodgkin lymphoma. Study-level results: Unlike CD8+ TCR diversity, which did not rise significantly by C4D1, CD4+ TCR diversity did. Nivolumab initiation under 1 year post-ASCT meant exclusion. According to reports, newly diagnosed patients had lower baseline TCR diversity than healthy donors, and relapsed/refractory patients had lower baseline TCR diversity still.

CDR3 length equals 15 residues. Germline CDR1 SEHNR, CDR2 FQNEAQ (reference sequence). J lost 10 bases, V lost 0 bases, and 6 bases had no gene match. The sample in question was peripheral blood mononuclear cells (PBMCs), obtained before the fourth cycle of nivolumab. This sequence originates from a human donor with classical Hodgkin lymphoma. The rearrangement joins TRBV7-9 to TRBJ2-1, with 10 nucleotides matching TRBD2. CDR3 bases: TGTGCCAGCAGCTTAGCTAGCGGGGGGACGAAGGAGCAGTTCTTC. It translates to CASSLASGGTKEQFF.